This TCR beta chain was identified in a study of vaccination effects on CD4 cells after COVID-19. Findings of the study overall: By a late point after vaccination, infection- and vaccine-induced clones had shrunk markedly through clonal contraction.

The length of the CDR3 is 14 residues. The germline V gene has CDR1 MGHRA and CDR2 YSYEKL. V lost 4 bases and J lost 4, with 13 bases in between. This clone was seen more than once but under ten times. Its antigen is currently unknown. CD4+ T cells specific for antigen were expanded with viral peptide pools by the ViraFEST assay before sequencing. After less than twelve days in culture, the CD4+ T cells were isolated. In the vaccine recipients, nucleocapsid antibodies were negative and there was no prior SARS-CoV-2 infection. Peptides at approximately 10 ug/ml and IL-2 at 9 to 10 IU/ml were added to some 2 million PBMC per well. The protocol was immunoSEQ multiplex PCR, while the TCRdb copy is restricted to in-frame clones and leaves out a portion. The repertoire holds about 41,000 clones, 55% to 75% seen once, with 20% to 30% in the top ten.

V and J are TRBV4-1 and TRBJ1-1; D perhaps matches TRBD1 (5 bases). The clonotype was recovered from a human donor who received a COVID-19 vaccine. The specimen was CD4+ T cells from PBMCs cultured with HCoV-OC43 spike peptides, collected before COVID-19 vaccination. Noted subset: HCoV-OC43 spike overlapping peptide pool stimulation. The CDR3 bases are TGCGCCAGCAGCCCCTGGGGGAAAGGCACTGAAGCTTTCTTT. Its protein product is CASSPWGKGTEAFF.